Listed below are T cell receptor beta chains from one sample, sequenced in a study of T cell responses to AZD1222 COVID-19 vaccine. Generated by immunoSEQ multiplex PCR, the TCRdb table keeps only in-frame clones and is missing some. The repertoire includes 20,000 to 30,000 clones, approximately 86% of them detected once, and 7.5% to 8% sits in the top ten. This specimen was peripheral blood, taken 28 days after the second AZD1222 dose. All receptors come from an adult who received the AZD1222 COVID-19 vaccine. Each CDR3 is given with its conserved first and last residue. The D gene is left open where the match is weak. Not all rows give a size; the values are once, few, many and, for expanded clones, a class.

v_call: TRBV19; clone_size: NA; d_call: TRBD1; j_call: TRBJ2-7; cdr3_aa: CASSISGTETYEQYF; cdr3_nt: TGTGCCAGTAGTATATCCGGGACAGAGACCTACGAGCAGTACTTC
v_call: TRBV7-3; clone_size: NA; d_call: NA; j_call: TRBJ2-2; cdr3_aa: CASSLVGGTNTGELFF; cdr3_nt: TGTGCCAGCAGCTTAGTGGGGGGAACGAACACCGGGGAGCTGTTTTTT
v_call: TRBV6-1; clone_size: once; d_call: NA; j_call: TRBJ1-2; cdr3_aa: CASSEAGPWGTMGYTF; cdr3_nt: TGTGCCAGCAGTGAAGCTGGTCCCTGGGGTACAATGGGCTACACCTTC
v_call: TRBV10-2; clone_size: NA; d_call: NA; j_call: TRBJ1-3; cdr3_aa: CASSESRGVGNTIYF; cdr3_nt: TGCGCCAGCAGTGAGTCGAGAGGGGTTGGAAACACCATATATTTT
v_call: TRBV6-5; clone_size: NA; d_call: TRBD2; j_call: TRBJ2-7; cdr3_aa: CASNGLAGEFEYF; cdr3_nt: TGTGCCAGCAATGGACTAGCGGGAGAATTTGAGTACTTC
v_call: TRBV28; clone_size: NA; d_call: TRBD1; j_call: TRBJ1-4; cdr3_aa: CASSSRDRMEKLFF; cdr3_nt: TGTGCCAGCAGTTCCCGGGACAGGATGGAAAAACTGTTTTTT
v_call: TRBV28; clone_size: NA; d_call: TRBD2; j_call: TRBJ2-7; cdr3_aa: CASTKMGGTTQHYEQYF; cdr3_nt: TGTGCCAGCACCAAAATGGGGGGGACTACCCAGCACTACGAGCAGTACTTC
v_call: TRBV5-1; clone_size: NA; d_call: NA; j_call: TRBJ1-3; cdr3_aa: CASSLVPGRNTIYF; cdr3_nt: TGCGCCAGCAGCTTGGTACCAGGGAGAAACACCATATATTTT
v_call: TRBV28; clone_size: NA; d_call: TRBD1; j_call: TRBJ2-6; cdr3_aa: CASSSTGGGGANVLTF; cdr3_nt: TGTGCCAGCAGTTCGACAGGGGGAGGTGGGGCCAACGTCCTGACTTTC
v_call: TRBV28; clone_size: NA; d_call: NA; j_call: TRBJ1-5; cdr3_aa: CASSPGDGNQPQHF; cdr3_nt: TGTGCCAGCAGCCCGGGGGATGGCAATCAGCCCCAGCATTTT
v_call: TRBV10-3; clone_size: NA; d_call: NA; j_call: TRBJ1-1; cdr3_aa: CAISESPFMNTEAFF; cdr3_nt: TGTGCCATCAGTGAGTCGCCGTTCATGAACACTGAAGCTTTCTTT
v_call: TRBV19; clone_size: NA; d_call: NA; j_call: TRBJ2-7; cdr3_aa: CASSMKDGYDGGQYF; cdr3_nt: TGTGCCAGTAGTATGAAGGACGGTTACGACGGTGGGCAGTACTTC
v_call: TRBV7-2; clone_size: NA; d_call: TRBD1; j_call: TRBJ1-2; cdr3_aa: CASSSRGRTYGYTF; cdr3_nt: TGTGCCAGCAGCTCCAGGGGGCGTACCTATGGCTACACCTTC
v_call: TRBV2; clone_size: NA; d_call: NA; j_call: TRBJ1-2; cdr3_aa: CASSVDTNYGYTF; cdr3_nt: TGTGCCAGCAGTGTGGACACTAACTATGGCTACACCTTC
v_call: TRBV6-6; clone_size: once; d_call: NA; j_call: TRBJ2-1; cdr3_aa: CASSSSQLLNEQFF; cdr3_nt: TGTGCCAGCAGTTCCTCTCAGTTACTCAATGAGCAGTTCTTC
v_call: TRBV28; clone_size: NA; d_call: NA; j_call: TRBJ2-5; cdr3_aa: CASSTSGHQTQYF; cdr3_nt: NA
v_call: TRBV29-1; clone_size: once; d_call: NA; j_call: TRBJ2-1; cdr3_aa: CSVAGFGDYNEQFF; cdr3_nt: TGCAGCGTTGCCGGATTTGGGGACTACAATGAGCAGTTCTTC
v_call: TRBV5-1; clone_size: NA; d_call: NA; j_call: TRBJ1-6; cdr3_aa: CASSPLGDDSPLHF; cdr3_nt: TGCGCCAGCAGCCCCCTCGGAGACGACTCACCCCTCCACTTT
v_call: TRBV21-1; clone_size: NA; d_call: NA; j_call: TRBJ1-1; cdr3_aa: CASTMPQAGAFF; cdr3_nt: TGTGCCAGCACCATGCCCCAGGCTGGAGCTTTCTTT
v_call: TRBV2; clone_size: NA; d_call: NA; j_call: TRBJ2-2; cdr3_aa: CASSGQGGNTGELFF; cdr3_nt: TGTGCCAGCTCGGGGCAGGGGGGTAACACCGGGGAGCTGTTTTTT
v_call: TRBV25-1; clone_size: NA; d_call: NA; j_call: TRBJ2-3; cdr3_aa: CASSDYSGYTDTQYF; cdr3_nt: TGTGCCAGCAGTGATTATAGCGGTTACACAGATACGCAGTATTTT
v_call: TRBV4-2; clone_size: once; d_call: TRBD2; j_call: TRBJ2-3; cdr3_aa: CASSRTGTSGGNTDTQYF; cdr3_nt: TGTGCCAGCAGCCGTACCGGGACTAGCGGGGGGAACACAGATACGCAGTATTTT
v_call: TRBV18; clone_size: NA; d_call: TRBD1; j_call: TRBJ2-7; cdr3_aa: CASSPARGSYEQYF; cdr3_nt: TGTGCCAGCTCACCGGCCAGGGGGTCCTACGAGCAGTACTTC
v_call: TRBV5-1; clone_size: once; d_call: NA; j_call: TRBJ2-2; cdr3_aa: CASRMNTGELFF; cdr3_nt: TGCGCCAGCAGAATGAACACCGGGGAGCTGTTTTTT